Listed below are T cell receptor beta chains from one sample, sequenced in a study of CD8 T cells in Susac syndrome. TCRdb used MiXCR to reprocess the immunoSEQ multiplex PCR reads, holding one entry per CDR3 protein. The sample contains 200,000 or so distinct CDR3 sequences, around 95% of which appear only once. Sequenced: CD4+ T cells from PBMCs. These TCRs come from a human donor with Susac syndrome. The CDR3 runs from the conserved cysteine through the conserved F or W. Fields, in order: V gene, J gene, clone size, D gene, CDR3 DNA, CDR3 protein. A D gene is named only where the DNA matches it firmly. The size of a clone is reported for some rows only, either as once, few or many, or as a class for expanded clones.

v_call: TRBV18
j_call: TRBJ2-5
clone_size: NA
d_call: NA
cdr3_nt: TGTGCCAGCTCCCCGACAGCGACTCAAGAGACCCAGTACTTC
cdr3_aa: CASSPTATQETQYF

v_call: TRBV5-5
j_call: TRBJ2-3
clone_size: NA
d_call: TRBD2
cdr3_nt: TGTGCCAGCAGCTGGGGGACTAGCCCCTCTTTGGGTACGCAGTATTTT
cdr3_aa: CASSWGTSPSLGTQYF

v_call: TRBV6-5
j_call: TRBJ1-6
clone_size: few
d_call: NA
cdr3_nt: TGTGCCAGCAGTTACTCGACCGAGGGATCACCCCTCCACTTT
cdr3_aa: CASSYSTEGSPLHF

v_call: TRBV30
j_call: TRBJ1-1
clone_size: NA
d_call: NA
cdr3_nt: TGTGCCTGGTTGAAAGACAGCAACACTGAAGCTTTCTTT
cdr3_aa: CAWLKDSNTEAFF

v_call: TRBV27
j_call: TRBJ2-5
clone_size: NA
d_call: NA
cdr3_nt: TGTGCCAGCAGTTTACAGGGCAGGGCGCGGGAGACCCAGTACTTC
cdr3_aa: CASSLQGRARETQYF

v_call: TRBV19
j_call: TRBJ1-5
clone_size: NA
d_call: NA
cdr3_nt: TGTGCCAGTACACCGGGCCTAACAAATCAGCCCCAGCATTTT
cdr3_aa: CASTPGLTNQPQHF

v_call: TRBV2
j_call: TRBJ2-1
clone_size: NA
d_call: TRBD2
cdr3_nt: TGTGCCAGCAGTAAGCTAGCGGGGGATTACAATGAGCAGTTCTTC
cdr3_aa: CASSKLAGDYNEQFF

v_call: TRBV24-1
j_call: TRBJ2-1
clone_size: NA
d_call: TRBD1
cdr3_nt: TGTGCCACCAGTGACCCCGGACGGGACAGGGGCCATGAGCAGTTCTTC
cdr3_aa: CATSDPGRDRGHEQFF

v_call: TRBV30
j_call: TRBJ1-1
clone_size: NA
d_call: NA
cdr3_nt: TGTGCCTGGATCCGCGCGGCGGTGAACACTGAAGCTTTCTTT
cdr3_aa: CAWIRAAVNTEAFF

v_call: TRBV30
j_call: TRBJ1-2
clone_size: NA
d_call: NA
cdr3_nt: TGTGCCTCAACCCGTTACAAGGCTAACTATGGCTACACCTTC
cdr3_aa: CASTRYKANYGYTF

v_call: TRBV7-2
j_call: TRBJ2-1
clone_size: NA
d_call: TRBD1
cdr3_nt: TGTGCCAGCAGCTTAGTGGGGGGACAGGGAAGGAATGAGCAGTTCTTC
cdr3_aa: CASSLVGGQGRNEQFF

v_call: TRBV9
j_call: TRBJ2-3
clone_size: NA
d_call: NA
cdr3_nt: TGTGCCAGCAGCGTAGGGGCTATAGCAGTAACAGATACGCAGTATTTT
cdr3_aa: CASSVGAIAVTDTQYF

v_call: TRBV5-4
j_call: TRBJ1-6
clone_size: NA
d_call: NA
cdr3_nt: TGTGCCAGCACTTCAGGAGGGACCCTCCACTTT
cdr3_aa: CASTSGGTLHF

v_call: TRBV12-3/TRBV12-4
j_call: TRBJ1-5
clone_size: NA
d_call: NA
cdr3_nt: TGTGCCAGCAGCGGCTACGGGAATCAGCCCCAGCATTTT
cdr3_aa: CASSGYGNQPQHF

v_call: TRBV10-3
j_call: TRBJ2-2
clone_size: NA
d_call: NA
cdr3_nt: TGTGCCATCAGTTATCAAGGAGGGGAGCTGTTTTTT
cdr3_aa: CAISYQGGELFF

v_call: TRBV12-3/TRBV12-4
j_call: TRBJ2-3
clone_size: NA
d_call: TRBD1
cdr3_nt: TGTGCCAGCAGAATGACAGGGGGCGGCACAGATACGCAGTATTTT
cdr3_aa: CASRMTGGGTDTQYF

v_call: TRBV20-1
j_call: TRBJ2-3
clone_size: NA
d_call: TRBD2
cdr3_nt: TGCAGTGCTAGCCGAGCGGGGGGCCGAGTTAGCACAGATACGCAGTATTTT
cdr3_aa: CSASRAGGRVSTDTQYF

v_call: TRBV9
j_call: TRBJ1-1
clone_size: NA
d_call: TRBD1
cdr3_nt: TGTGCCAGCAGCGCTACCGGACAGGTGCCGAACACTGAAGCTTTCTTT
cdr3_aa: CASSATGQVPNTEAFF